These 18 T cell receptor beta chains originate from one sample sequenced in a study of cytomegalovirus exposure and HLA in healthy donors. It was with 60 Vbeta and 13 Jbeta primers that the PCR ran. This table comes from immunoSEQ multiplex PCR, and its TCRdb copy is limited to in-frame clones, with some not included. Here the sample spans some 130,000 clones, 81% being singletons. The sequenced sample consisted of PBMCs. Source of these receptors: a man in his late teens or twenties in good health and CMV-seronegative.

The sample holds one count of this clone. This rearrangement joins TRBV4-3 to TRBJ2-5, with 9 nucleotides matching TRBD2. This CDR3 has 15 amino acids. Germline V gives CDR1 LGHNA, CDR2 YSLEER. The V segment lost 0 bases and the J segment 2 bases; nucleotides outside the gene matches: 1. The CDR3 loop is CASSQDLAGQETQYF. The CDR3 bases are TGCGCCAGCAGCCAAGATCTAGCGGGGCAAGAGACCCAGTACTTC.

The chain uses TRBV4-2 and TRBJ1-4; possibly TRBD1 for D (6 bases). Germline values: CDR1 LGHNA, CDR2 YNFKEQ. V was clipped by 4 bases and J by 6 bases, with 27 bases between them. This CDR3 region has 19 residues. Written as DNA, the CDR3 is TGTGCCAGCAGCCGCGAACCCAGGGGTGGTTTCCAGAGGGATGAAAAACTGTTTTTT. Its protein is CASSREPRGGFQRDEKLFF.

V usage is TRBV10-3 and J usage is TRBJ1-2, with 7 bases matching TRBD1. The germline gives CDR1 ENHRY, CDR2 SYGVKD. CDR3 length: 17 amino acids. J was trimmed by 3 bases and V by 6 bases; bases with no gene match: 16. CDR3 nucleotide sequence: TGTGCCATCAGGGGGCCTACAGGGGACTCCGGAGACTATGGCTACACCTTC. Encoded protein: CAIRGPTGDSGDYGYTF.

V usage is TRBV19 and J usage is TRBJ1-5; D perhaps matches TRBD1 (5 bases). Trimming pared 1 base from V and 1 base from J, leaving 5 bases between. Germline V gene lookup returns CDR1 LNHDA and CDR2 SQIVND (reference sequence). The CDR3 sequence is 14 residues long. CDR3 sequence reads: CASSIGQSNQPQHF. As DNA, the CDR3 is TGTGCCAGTAGTATAGGACAGAGCAATCAGCCCCAGCATTTT.

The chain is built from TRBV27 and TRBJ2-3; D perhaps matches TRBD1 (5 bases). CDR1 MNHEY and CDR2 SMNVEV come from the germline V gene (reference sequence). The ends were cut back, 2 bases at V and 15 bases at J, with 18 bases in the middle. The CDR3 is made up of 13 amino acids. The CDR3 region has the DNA TGTGCCAGCAGTTTAGATGTAGGGGCCAGTAGTTATTTT. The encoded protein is CASSLDVGASSYF.

In DNA, the CDR3 is TGTGCCAGCAGCCAAGTCCGGGCGGGGAACACTGAAGCTTTCTTT. This translates into CASSQVRAGNTEAFF. This rearrangement joins TRBV14 to TRBJ1-1, with D unresolved. Germline loops: CDR1 SGHDN, CDR2 FVKESK. This CDR3 comprises 15 residues. V gave up 1 base and J gave up 1 base, with 10 bases separating them. The entire variable domain, with the rest obtained from reference TRBV14 and TRBJ1-1, is as follows: EAGVTQFPSHSVIEKGQTVTLRCDPISGHDNLYWYRRVMGKEIKFLLHFVKESKQDESGMPNNRFLAERTGGTYSTLKVQPAELEDSGVYFCASSQVRAGNTEAFFGQGTRLTVV.

The DNA for the CDR3 is TGTGCCAGCAGCGTAGAGTTTGGGGCCTACTCTGGAAACACCATATATTTT. It codes for CASSVEFGAYSGNTIYF. The chain carries TRBV9 and TRBJ1-3, with a possible D match to TRBD1 (5 bases). CDR1 SGDLS and CDR2 YYNGEE come from the germline V gene. The CDR3 is 17 amino acids. V shed 0 bases and J shed 0 bases, with 13 bases lying between them.

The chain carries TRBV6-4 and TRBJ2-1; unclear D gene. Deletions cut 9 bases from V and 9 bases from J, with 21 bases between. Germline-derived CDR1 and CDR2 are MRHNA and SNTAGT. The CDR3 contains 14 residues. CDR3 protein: CASKEAPDGGEQFF. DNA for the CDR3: TGTGCCAGTAAAGAGGCCCCTGATGGCGGTGAGCAGTTCTTC.

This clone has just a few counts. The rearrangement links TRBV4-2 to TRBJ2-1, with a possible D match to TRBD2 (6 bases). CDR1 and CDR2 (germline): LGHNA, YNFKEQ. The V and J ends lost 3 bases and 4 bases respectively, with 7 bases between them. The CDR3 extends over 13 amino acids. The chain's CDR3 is CASSQAGYNEQFF. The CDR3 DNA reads TGTGCCAGCAGCCAGGCGGGGTACAATGAGCAGTTCTTC.

The CDR3 nucleotides read TGTGCCAGCTCACCGTCGACAGGGGGGAACACCATATATTTT. This translates into CASSPSTGGNTIYF. The V call is TRBV18, the J call TRBJ1-3, with TRBD1 matching 9 bases. V was clipped by 3 bases and J by 7 bases; unmatched bases: 4. Per the germline V gene, CDR1 is KGHSH and CDR2 is LQKENI. The CDR3 has 14 residues.

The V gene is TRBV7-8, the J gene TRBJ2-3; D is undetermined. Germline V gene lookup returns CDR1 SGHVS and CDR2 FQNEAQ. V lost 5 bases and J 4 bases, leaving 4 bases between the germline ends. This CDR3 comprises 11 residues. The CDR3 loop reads CASSTADTQYF. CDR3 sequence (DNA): TGTGCCAGCAGCACAGCAGATACGCAGTATTTT.

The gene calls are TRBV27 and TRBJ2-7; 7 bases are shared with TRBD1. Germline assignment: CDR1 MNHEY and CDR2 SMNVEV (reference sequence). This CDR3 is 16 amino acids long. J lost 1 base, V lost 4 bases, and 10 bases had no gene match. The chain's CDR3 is CASSWAGGVNSYEQYF. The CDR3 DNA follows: TGTGCCAGCAGTTGGGCAGGGGGTGTTAATTCCTACGAGCAGTACTTC.

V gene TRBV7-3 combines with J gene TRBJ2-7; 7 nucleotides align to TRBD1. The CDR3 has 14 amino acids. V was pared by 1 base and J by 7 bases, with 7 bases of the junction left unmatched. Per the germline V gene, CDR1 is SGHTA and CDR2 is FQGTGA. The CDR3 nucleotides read TGTGCCAGCAGCTTAATGGGCAGGGGGAGTGAGCAGTACTTC. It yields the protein CASSLMGRGSEQYF.

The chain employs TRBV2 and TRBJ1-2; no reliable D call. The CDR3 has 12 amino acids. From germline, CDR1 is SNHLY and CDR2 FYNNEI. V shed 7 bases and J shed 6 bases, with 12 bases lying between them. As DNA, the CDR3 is TGTGCCAGCACCCGGGAAGTGGATGGCTACACCTTC. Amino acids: CASTREVDGYTF. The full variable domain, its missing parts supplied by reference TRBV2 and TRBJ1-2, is EPEVTQTPSHQVTQMGQEVILRCVPISNHLYFYWYRQILGQKVEFLVSFYNNEISEKSEIFDDQFSVERPDGSNFTLKIRSTKLEDSAMYFCASTREVDGYTFGSGTRLTVV.

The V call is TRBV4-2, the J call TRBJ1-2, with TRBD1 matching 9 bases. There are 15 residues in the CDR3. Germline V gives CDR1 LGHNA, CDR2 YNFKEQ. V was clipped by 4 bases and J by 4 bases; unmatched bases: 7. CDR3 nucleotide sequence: TGTGCCAGCAGCCCCGGGACAGGGCCCACCTATGGCTACACCTTC. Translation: CASSPGTGPTYGYTF.

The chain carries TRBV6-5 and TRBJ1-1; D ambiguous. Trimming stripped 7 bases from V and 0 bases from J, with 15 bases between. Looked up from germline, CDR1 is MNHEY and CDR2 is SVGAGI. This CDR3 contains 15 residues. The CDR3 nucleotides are TGTGCCAGCACCCGGGGAGGTTTAGTGAACACTGAAGCTTTCTTT. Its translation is CASTRGGLVNTEAFF.

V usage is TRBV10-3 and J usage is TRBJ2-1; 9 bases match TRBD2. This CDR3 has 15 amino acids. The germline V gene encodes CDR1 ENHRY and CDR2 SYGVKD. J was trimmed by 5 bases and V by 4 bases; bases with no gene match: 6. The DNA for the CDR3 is TGTGCCATCAGTGGCAGGCGGGGGGGCAACAATGAGCAGTTCTTC. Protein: CAISGRRGGNNEQFF.

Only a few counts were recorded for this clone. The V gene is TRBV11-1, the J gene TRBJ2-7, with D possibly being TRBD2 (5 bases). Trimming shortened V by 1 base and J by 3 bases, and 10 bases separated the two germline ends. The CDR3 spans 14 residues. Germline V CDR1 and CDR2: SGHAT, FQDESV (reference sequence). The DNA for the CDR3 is TGTGCCAGCAGCTTAGTTCCCCGGGACTACGAGCAGTACTTC. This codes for CASSLVPRDYEQYF.